This TCR beta chain was retrieved from a study of blood T cell repertoires in COVID-19. Looking at the study overall: The United States, Italy and Spain were the sources of the acute and convalescent COVID-19 samples. Sample material is recorded as cDNA or gDNA derived from T cells, B-cell-depleted T cells, or PBMCs.

Trimming left V 5 bases short and J 6 bases short, with 11 bases between. The CDR3 is 13 residues long. Germline V CDR1 and CDR2: LNHNV, YYDKDF (reference sequence). Original processing methods: The authors estimated nucleated cell counts from reference gene primer amplification. This table comes from immunoSEQ multiplex PCR, and its TCRdb copy is limited to in-frame clones, with some not included. V and J calls and clone size are given by that table; D and trimming were obtained from the DNA. The sample has about 28,000 clones; around 90% are singletons. The sample comprised peripheral blood. The TCR sequence derives from a human donor in a cohort sampled during active COVID-19. The gene calls are TRBV15 and TRBJ1-5, with D possibly TRBD1 on 5 matching bases. The CDR3 DNA reads TGTGCCACCAGCCGGGAGAGGGGTCAGCCCCAGCATTTT. Residues: CATSRERGQPQHF. Full variable domain (outside the CDR3, taken from reference TRBV15 and TRBJ1-5): DAMVIQNPRYQVTQFGKPVTLSCSQTLNHNVMYWYQQKSSQAPKLLFHYYDKDFNNEADTPDNFQSRRPNTSFCFLDIRSPGLGDTAMYLCATSRERGQPQHFGDGTRLSIL.